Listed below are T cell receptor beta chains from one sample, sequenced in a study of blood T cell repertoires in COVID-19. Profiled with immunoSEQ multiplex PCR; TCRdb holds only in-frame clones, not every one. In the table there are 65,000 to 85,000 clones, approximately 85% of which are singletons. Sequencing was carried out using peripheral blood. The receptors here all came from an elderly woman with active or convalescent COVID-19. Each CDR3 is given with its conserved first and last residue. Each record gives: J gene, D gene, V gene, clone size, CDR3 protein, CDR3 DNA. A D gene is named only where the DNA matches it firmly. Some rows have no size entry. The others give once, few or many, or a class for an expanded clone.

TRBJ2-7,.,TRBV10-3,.,CAISAQGDYEQYF,TGTGCCATCAGCGCCCAAGGGGACTACGAGCAGTACTTC
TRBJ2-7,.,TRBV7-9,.,CASSLEGGGNYEQYF,TGTGCCAGCAGCTTAGAGGGAGGAGGGAACTACGAGCAGTACTTC
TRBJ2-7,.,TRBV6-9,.,CASSYHHRYSYEQYF,TGTGCCAGCAGTTATCATCACAGGTACTCCTACGAGCAGTACTTC
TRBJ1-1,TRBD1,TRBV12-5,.,CASGSGQGVEFEAFF,TGTGCTAGTGGTTCGGGACAGGGGGTAGAATTTGAAGCTTTCTTT
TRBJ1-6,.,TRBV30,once,CAWSVYGGSPLHF,TGTGCCTGGAGTGTATATGGGGGGTCACCCCTCCACTTT
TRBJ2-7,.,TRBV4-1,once,CASSRPQGKDEQYF,TGCGCCAGCAGCCGGCCCCAGGGGAAGGACGAGCAGTACTTC
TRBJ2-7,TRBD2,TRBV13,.,CASSTGTSGGYEQYF,TGTGCCAGCAGCACCGGGACTAGCGGGGGTTACGAGCAGTACTTC
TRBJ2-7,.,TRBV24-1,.,CATSEDRSPPYEQYF,TGTGCCACCAGTGAAGACAGGTCTCCCCCCTACGAGCAGTACTTC
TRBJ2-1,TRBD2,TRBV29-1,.,CSVAKRGGNNEQFF,TGCAGCGTTGCCAAGCGGGGGGGCAACAATGAGCAGTTCTTC
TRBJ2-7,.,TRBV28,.,CASSDGQGNEQYF,TGTGCCAGCAGTGACGGGCAGGGTAACGAGCAGTACTTC
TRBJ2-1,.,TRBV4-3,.,CASSDTVGEQFF,TGCGCCAGCAGCGACACTGTGGGTGAGCAGTTCTTC
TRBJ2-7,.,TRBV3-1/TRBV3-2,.,CASSQWGLEQYF,TGTGCCAGCAGCCAGTGGGGGCTCGAGCAGTACTTC
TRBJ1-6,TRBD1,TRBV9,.,CASSPMDRVYSPLHF,TGTGCCAGCAGCCCAATGGACAGGGTCTATTCACCCCTCCACTTT
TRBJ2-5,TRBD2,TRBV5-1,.,CASSFAAGVETQYF,TGCGCCAGCAGCTTTGCCGCGGGAGTAGAGACCCAGTACTTC
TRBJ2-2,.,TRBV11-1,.,CASSFRTVKNTGELFF,TGTGCCAGCAGCTTCAGGACAGTTAAGAACACCGGGGAGCTGTTTTTT
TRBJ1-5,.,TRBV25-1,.,CASSGQREFGNQPQHF,TGTGCCAGCAGTGGTCAAAGGGAGTTTGGCAATCAGCCCCAGCATTTT
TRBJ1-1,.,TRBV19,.,CASSLRVRAFF,TGTGCCAGTAGTTTGAGAGTGCGGGCTTTCTTT
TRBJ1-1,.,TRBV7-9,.,CASKPGDFTEAFF,TGTGCCAGCAAACCAGGGGATTTCACTGAAGCTTTCTTT
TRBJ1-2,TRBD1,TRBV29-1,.,CSVDETGGRNYGYTF,TGCAGCGTTGATGAGACAGGGGGACGGAACTATGGCTACACCTTC
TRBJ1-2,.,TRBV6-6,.,CASSPGGGYGYTF,TGTGCCAGCAGCCCGGGAGGGGGCTATGGCTACACCTTC
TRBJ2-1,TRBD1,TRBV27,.,CASSSETGGSYNEQFF,TGTGCCAGCAGTTCGGAGACAGGGGGCTCCTACAATGAGCAGTTCTTC
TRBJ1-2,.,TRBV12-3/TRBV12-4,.,CASMRQNGYTF,TGTGCCAGCATGAGACAGAATGGCTACACCTTC
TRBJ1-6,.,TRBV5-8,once,CASTHVRGNSPLHF,TGTGCCAGCACCCACGTTCGAGGGAATTCACCCCTCCACTTT
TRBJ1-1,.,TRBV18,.,CASSLGTQANTEAFF,TGTGCCAGCTCCCTCGGGACACAGGCGAACACTGAAGCTTTCTTT
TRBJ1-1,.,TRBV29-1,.,CSVEGVGPEAFF,TGCAGCGTTGAAGGTGTTGGCCCTGAAGCTTTCTTT
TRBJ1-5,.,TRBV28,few,CASRRLNANQPQHF,TGTGCCAGCAGGCGTCTTAACGCAAATCAGCCCCAGCATTTT
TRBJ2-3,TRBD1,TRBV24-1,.,CATSDTTGAAEDTQYF,TGTGCCACCAGTGATACGACAGGGGCGGCGGAAGATACGCAGTATTTT
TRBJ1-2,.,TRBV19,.,CASSTTGNYGYTF,TGTGCCAGTAGTACAACAGGGAACTATGGCTACACCTTC
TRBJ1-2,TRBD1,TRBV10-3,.,CAISGVGGQEDGYTF,TGTGCCATCAGTGGGGTGGGGGGACAGGAAGACGGCTACACCTTC
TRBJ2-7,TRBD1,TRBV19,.,CASSPRTGGGVEQYF,TGTGCCAGTAGTCCCCGGACAGGGGGGGGAGTAGAGCAGTACTTC
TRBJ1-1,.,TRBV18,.,CASSPPVSSEAFF,TGTGCCAGCTCACCACCGGTGAGTTCTGAAGCTTTCTTT
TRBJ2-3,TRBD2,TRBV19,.,CASSLGLAVFGYTQYF,TGTGCCAGTAGTTTGGGACTAGCGGTCTTTGGATATACGCAGTATTTT
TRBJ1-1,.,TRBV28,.,CASRDIVGAEAFF,TGTGCCAGCAGGGACATCGTGGGCGCTGAAGCTTTCTTT
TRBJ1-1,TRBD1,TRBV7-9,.,CASSSSQGVNTEAFF,TGTGCCAGCAGCTCATCACAGGGGGTGAACACTGAAGCTTTCTTT
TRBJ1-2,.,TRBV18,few,CASGPAGPFANYGYTF,TGTGCCAGCGGCCCGGCGGGCCCTTTTGCTAACTATGGCTACACCTTC
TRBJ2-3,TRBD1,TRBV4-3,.,CASSQGDRGTDTQYF,TGCGCCAGCAGCCAGGGGGACAGGGGCACAGATACGCAGTATTTT
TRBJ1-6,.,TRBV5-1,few,CASSSQARGDNSPLHF,TGCGCCAGCAGCTCACAGGCGCGCGGGGATAATTCACCCCTCCACTTT
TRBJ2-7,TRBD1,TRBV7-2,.,CASSPSGQGYEQYF,TGTGCCAGCAGCCCAAGCGGACAGGGCTACGAGCAGTACTTC
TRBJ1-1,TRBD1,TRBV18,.,CASSLSRQGVVTEAFF,TGTGCCAGCTCCCTAAGCAGACAGGGTGTGGTCACTGAAGCTTTCTTT
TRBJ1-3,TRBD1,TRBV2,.,CASRTTQGAIGNTIYF,TGTGCCAGCAGAACCACACAGGGGGCCATTGGAAACACCATATATTTT